These 10 T cell receptor beta chains originate from one sample sequenced in a study of response to subunit inactivated influenza vaccine. MiXCR was run by TCRdb on the RT-PCR reads, yielding one entry per CDR3 protein. The sample lists approximately 530,000 distinct CDR3 sequences, 7.5% to 8.5% seen once, with 10% to 15% in the top ten. Sequences were derived from PBMCs from blood, sampled less than 25 months after vaccination. The receptors come from a man aged 45 to 70 who received an inactivated influenza vaccine.

A few counts support this clonotype. The chain uses TRBV14 and TRBJ2-7, with 13 bases identical to TRBD2. The CDR3 covers 18 residues. Germline V lookup: CDR1 SGHDN, CDR2 FVKESK. The junction had 14 bases not matched to a gene; V was cut back by 5 bases and J by 4 bases. In DNA form, the CDR3 reads TGTGCCAGCAGCAGTACAGGACTCGGACTAGCGGGAGAATACGAGCAGTACTTC. Translating it yields CASSSTGLGLAGEYEQYF.

This clonotype was counted at least ten times. This chain links TRBV29-1 with TRBJ2-7, with 8 nucleotides matching TRBD1. The CDR3 contains 12 residues. Unmatched junction bases numbered 5, after V lost 4 bases and J lost 6 bases. CDR1 is SQVTM, CDR2 ANQGSEA, per germline. CDR3 DNA: TGCAGCGTTGCCCTGACAGGGGTCGAGCAGTACTTC. Translating gives CSVALTGVEQYF.

This chain joins TRBV15 and TRBJ1-2; no reliable D call. V shed 0 bases and J shed 7 bases, with 12 bases lying between them. Germline-derived CDR1 and CDR2 are LNHNV and YYDKDF (reference sequence). This CDR3 is 14 amino acids long. CDR3 DNA sequence: TGTGCCACCAGCAGAGAAGGAGGGCGCGGTGGCTACACCTTC. Translation: CATSREGGRGGYTF.

This clonotype has ten or more counts. This chain uses TRBV5-1 with TRBJ2-1; D tentatively fits TRBD1 or TRBD2 (6 bases each). In germline, CDR1 is SGHRS, CDR2 YFSETQ. CDR3 length: 18 amino acids. With 3 bases removed from V and 0 bases from J, the gap between germline ends came to 19 bases. The CDR3 sequence: CASSSGGGIPSSYNEQFF. CDR3 nucleotides: TGCGCCAGCAGCTCCGGGGGCGGTATCCCGAGCTCCTACAATGAGCAGTTCTTC.

The chain links TRBV12-3 or TRBV12-4 to TRBJ2-1; TRBD2 agrees at 13 bases. V lost 8 bases and J lost 9; bases outside the gene matches: 10. The CDR3 has 15 amino acids. CDR3 in amino acids: CASGAPGLAGIEQFF. DNA for the CDR3: TGTGCCAGCGGTGCCCCGGGACTAGCGGGGATTGAGCAGTTCTTC.

This clonotype was observed many times. The rearrangement joins TRBV20-1 to TRBJ2-2, with unresolved D. Germline V gene data show CDR1 as DFQATT and CDR2 as SNEGSKA (reference sequence). The length of the CDR3 is 15 residues. Trimming removed 0 bases at V and 5 bases at J, with 13 bases between. CDR3 nucleotide sequence: TGCAGTGCTAGAGATCGTAACAGCAATACCGGGGAGCTGTTTTTT. It yields the protein CSARDRNSNTGELFF.

The V and J genes are TRBV5-4 and TRBJ2-2, with no clear D. Trimming stripped 0 bases from V and 6 bases from J, with 18 bases between. This CDR3 is 17 amino acids long. Germline V lookup: CDR1 SGHNT, CDR2 YYREEE (reference sequence). The CDR3 DNA follows: TGTGCCAGCAGCTTGGGAGCGCAGGTGTCCCCGCCCGGGGAGCTGTTTTTT. Its translation is CASSLGAQVSPPGELFF.

The genes are TRBV27 and TRBJ1-6; D is perhaps TRBD1 (5 bases). Between the trimmed V and J ends, which lost 3 bases and 7 bases, there was a span of 10 bases. The CDR3 is 14 amino acids. Germline assignment: CDR1 MNHEY and CDR2 SMNVEV (reference sequence). CDR3 DNA: TGTGCCAGCAGTTTCAGGGTGAGCAATTCACCCCTCCACTTT. Translated: CASSFRVSNSPLHF.

This clonotype turned up a few times. V usage is TRBV6-2 or TRBV6-3 and J usage is TRBJ1-1, with 9 bases aligning to TRBD1. The V gene's germline CDR1 is MNHEY and CDR2 SVGEGT. CDR3 length: 15 residues. Trimming cost V 0 bases and J 4 bases; bases outside gene matches: 3. Here the CDR3 reads CASSYSGTGSTEAFF. CDR3 DNA: TGTGCCAGCAGTTACTCGGGGACAGGGAGCACTGAAGCTTTCTTT.

The chain links TRBV20-1 to TRBJ2-7; 8 bases line up with TRBD1. After removal of 0 bases from V and 5 bases from J, the junction contained 9 bases not matched to a gene. The germline V gene has CDR1 DFQATT and CDR2 SNEGSKA (reference sequence). The CDR3 runs 15 residues. For the CDR3, the DNA is TGCAGTGCTAGAGATTGGCAGGGGGCCGCCCACGAGCAGTACTTC. Its protein product is CSARDWQGAAHEQYF.